Below are 4 T cell receptor beta chains sequenced from a single sample in a study of cytomegalovirus exposure and HLA in healthy donors. PCR was performed using 60 Vbeta and 13 Jbeta primers. Method: immunoSEQ multiplex PCR; TCRdb's copy keeps in-frame clones and lacks some. This sample has 160,000 or so clones; 80% to 90% occur once, and the top ten carry 5% to 7%. Input material: PBMCs. The receptors come from a man aged 45-60 years in good health and CMV-seropositive.

DNA for the CDR3: TGTGCCATCAGTGATAGGACAGTCCAAGAGACCCAGTACTTC. It is translated as CAISDRTVQETQYF. This chain uses TRBV10-3 with TRBJ2-5, with D maybe TRBD1 (6 bases). There are 14 residues in the CDR3. V lost 3 bases to trimming and J lost 1 base, with 9 bases between them. CDR1 ENHRY and CDR2 SYGVKD come from the germline V gene.

The chain links TRBV15 to TRBJ2-2; D gene ambiguous. The CDR3 is 14 residues long. CDR1 is LNHNV and CDR2 is YYDKDF in the germline V gene (reference sequence). The ends were cut back, 10 bases at V and 1 base at J, with 13 bases in the middle. The CDR3 spells CAIRVSRNTGELFF. The CDR3 region has the DNA TGTGCCATTCGGGTTTCGAGGAACACCGGGGAGCTGTTTTTT.

This clone has a single count. V usage is TRBV19 and J usage is TRBJ2-7; the match to TRBD2 covers 11 bases. CDR3 length: 15 residues. CDR1 is LNHDA, CDR2 SQIVND, per germline (reference sequence). V shed 7 bases and J 3 bases; nucleotides not matched to a gene: 8. The CDR3 loop is CASKERLAGNYEQYF. The CDR3 nucleotides read TGTGCCAGTAAGGAGAGACTAGCGGGGAACTACGAGCAGTACTTC.

The chain recombines TRBV21-1 with TRBJ2-7; no check of the table's D call, TRBD2, against the DNA was made. TRBV21-1 is described as a pseudogene. This CDR3 is 17 amino acids long. CDR3 DNA: TGTGCCAGCAGCAAAGACCTAACTAGGGAGAGCAGCTACGAGCAGTACGTC. This codes for CASSKDLTRESSYEQYV.